Shown below are 17 T cell receptor beta chains from a single sample sequenced in a study of cytomegalovirus exposure and HLA in healthy donors. The method was immunoSEQ multiplex PCR; TCRdb's version includes in-frame clones alone and lacks a portion of them. Here the sample spans about 130,000 clones, 85% to 90% being singletons. The specimen was PBMCs. Receptors originate from a man in his thirties or forties in good health and CMV-seronegative.

The chain employs TRBV2 and TRBJ2-1; D not certain. Germline CDR1 reads SNHLY; CDR2 reads FYNNEI. The V end lost 5 bases, the J end lost 8 bases, and 10 bases lay between the germline ends. This CDR3 has 12 residues. In DNA, the CDR3 is TGTGCCAGCAGTCGAATAGACTATGAGCAGTTCTTC. Residues: CASSRIDYEQFF. The whole variable domain, remainder taken from reference TRBV2 and TRBJ2-1, is EPEVTQTPSHQVTQMGQEVILRCVPISNHLYFYWYRQILGQKVEFLVSFYNNEISEKSEIFDDQFSVERPDGSNFTLKIRSTKLEDSAMYFCASSRIDYEQFFGPGTRLTVL.

This rearrangement joins TRBV6-5 to TRBJ2-7; 8 bases map to TRBD1. Germline V CDR1 and CDR2: MNHEY, SVGAGI. V shed 6 bases and J 4 bases; nucleotides not matched to a gene: 2. The CDR3 has 12 amino acids. The CDR3 sequence: CASRTGAYEQYF. CDR3 DNA sequence: TGTGCCAGCAGGACAGGGGCTTACGAGCAGTACTTC.

The rearrangement uses TRBV14 and TRBJ2-5; 8 bases fit TRBD1. The CDR3 extends over 16 amino acids. Per the germline V gene, CDR1 is SGHDN and CDR2 is FVKESK. V gave up 4 bases and J gave up 4 bases; unmatched junction bases: 11. CDR3 sequence: CASSPRDRGWGETQYF. The DNA for the CDR3 is TGTGCCAGCAGCCCTCGAGACAGGGGATGGGGAGAGACCCAGTACTTC.

V usage is TRBV14 and J usage is TRBJ1-2; D is perhaps TRBD1 (5 bases). Trimming left V 4 bases short and J 0 bases short, with 21 bases between. Germline assignment: CDR1 SGHDN and CDR2 FVKESK. The CDR3 consists of 18 residues. CDR3 DNA: TGTGCCAGCAGCCCAGGCCCCCTGGGAGGGGATCCTAACTATGGCTACACCTTC. Its translation is CASSPGPLGGDPNYGYTF. Based on the CDR3 plus reference TRBV14 and TRBJ1-2, the full variable domain is EAGVTQFPSHSVIEKGQTVTLRCDPISGHDNLYWYRRVMGKEIKFLLHFVKESKQDESGMPNNRFLAERTGGTYSTLKVQPAELEDSGVYFCASSPGPLGGDPNYGYTFGSGTRLTVV.

This clone was counted once. V and J are TRBV10-3 and TRBJ1-6; 9 nucleotides align to TRBD1. CDR3 length equals 15 residues. Germline assignment: CDR1 ENHRY and CDR2 SYGVKD. V was pared by 6 bases and J by 8 bases, with 8 bases of the junction left unmatched. CDR3 nucleotides: TGTGCCATCAGCCAACAGGGGGCTAGTTATTCACCCCTCCACTTT. Encoded protein: CAISQQGASYSPLHF.

V and J are TRBV6-5 and TRBJ1-1; TRBD1 might be the D (6 bases). Germline V gene sequence: CDR1 MNHEY, CDR2 SVGAGI. The germline V and J ends were trimmed by 6 bases and 1 base, with 9 bases remaining between them. The CDR3 is 13 amino acids. CDR3 in DNA: TGTGCCAGCAGGAACAGGGCGAACACTGAAGCTTTCTTT. Protein sequence: CASRNRANTEAFF.

V usage is TRBV29-1 and J usage is TRBJ2-1, with TRBD1 matching over 10 bases. The germline gives CDR1 SQVTM, CDR2 ANQGSEA. V lost 6 bases, J lost 8 bases, and 10 bases stayed unmatched. The length of the CDR3 is 14 residues. The CDR3 here is CSVGQGGLGDEQFF. The CDR3 region has the DNA TGCAGCGTCGGACAGGGGGGATTAGGGGATGAGCAGTTCTTC.

The chain has TRBV5-1 and TRBJ1-6, with a tentative D call TRBD1 (6 bases). The germline V gene encodes CDR1 SGHRS and CDR2 YFSETQ. This CDR3 spans 15 amino acids. The germline V and J ends were trimmed by 4 bases and 7 bases, with 15 bases remaining between them. The CDR3 DNA reads TGCGCCAGCAGCATCGGGGACATTCTAAATTCACCCCTCCACTTT. This sequence encodes CASSIGDILNSPLHF.

This chain connects TRBV7-8 to TRBJ1-5; D uncertain. Germline assignment: CDR1 SGHVS and CDR2 FQNEAQ. The CDR3 spans 16 residues. The V gene lost 0 bases and the J gene lost 1 base, with 10 bases spanning the gap. The CDR3 nucleotides read TGTGCCAGCAGCTTAGCTCCCAGGATGAGCAATCAGCCCCAGCATTTT. This encodes CASSLAPRMSNQPQHF.

The genes are TRBV9 and TRBJ2-7; a weak D match, TRBD1 (5 bases). Trimming stripped 0 bases from V and 0 bases from J, with 10 bases between. Germline lookup yields CDR1 SGDLS and CDR2 YYNGEE. This CDR3 is 15 amino acids long. CDR3 coding DNA: TGTGCCAGCAGCGTAGGGACATCGAGCTCCTACGAGCAGTACTTC. Protein product: CASSVGTSSSYEQYF.

This clone was seen only a few times. The rearrangement joins TRBV5-1 to TRBJ2-5, with 7 bases that match TRBD2. V was clipped by 0 bases and J by 5 bases; unmatched bases: 4. CDR3 length: 14 amino acids. Germline loops: CDR1 SGHRS, CDR2 YFSETQ. The chain's CDR3 is CASSLGGSGETQYF. The CDR3 nucleotides are TGCGCCAGCAGCTTGGGCGGGAGCGGGGAGACCCAGTACTTC.

The genes are TRBV12-5 and TRBJ1-1; possibly TRBD1 for D (6 bases). In germline, CDR1 is LGHNT, CDR2 FRNRAP. The CDR3 is 14 residues long. Trimming left V 5 bases short and J 5 bases short, with 15 bases between. CDR3 DNA: TGTGCTAGTGGTCTAAATGGGGGACAAACTGAAGCTTTCTTT. As protein: CASGLNGGQTEAFF. The variable domain in full, with the rest retrieved from reference TRBV12-5 and TRBJ1-1, is DARVTQTPRHKVTEMGQEVTMRCQPILGHNTVFWYRQTMMQGLELLAYFRNRAPLDDSGMPKDRFSAEMPDATLATLKIQPSEPRDSAVYFCASGLNGGQTEAFFGQGTRLTVV.

The sample holds a few counts of this clone. This chain links TRBV19 with TRBJ1-4, with D tentatively TRBD1 (5 bases). The V gene's germline CDR1 is LNHDA and CDR2 SQIVND (reference sequence). V was clipped by 3 bases and J by 5 bases, with 25 bases between them. The length of the CDR3 is 19 residues. The CDR3, as DNA: TGTGCCAGTAGTATCCGGGGCAGCGGAGTCTCGCGGGGGAATGAAAAACTGTTTTTT. Translated, it gives CASSIRGSGVSRGNEKLFF.

V and J are TRBV18 and TRBJ1-2; perhaps TRBD1 as D (6 bases). Trimming took off 2 bases at V and 5 bases at J, with 12 bases between the two ends. CDR1 is KGHSH and CDR2 is LQKENI in the germline V gene. The CDR3 has 14 amino acids. The DNA of the CDR3 is TGTGCCAGCTCACCATCAGGGGTGGGGTATGGCTACACCTTC. Protein product: CASSPSGVGYGYTF.

The V gene is TRBV29-1, the J gene TRBJ1-2, with D maybe TRBD1 (6 bases). This CDR3 is 12 amino acids long. Trimming stripped 6 bases from V and 4 bases from J, with 12 bases between. CDR1 is SQVTM and CDR2 is ANQGSEA in the germline V gene. CDR3 nucleotides: TGCAGCGTGGGGGCGGGCGGCTATGGCTACACCTTC. Its translation: CSVGAGGYGYTF.

The chain has TRBV7-2 and TRBJ2-3; a possible D gene is TRBD1 (5 bases). This CDR3 is built from 17 residues. V shed 5 bases and J shed 0 bases, with 18 bases lying between them. CDR1 is SGHTA, CDR2 FQGNSA, per germline. The CDR3 DNA sequence: TGTGCCAGCAGCCCCCGACAGCTCCTCGCTAGCACAGATACGCAGTATTTT. Protein product: CASSPRQLLASTDTQYF.

Remarks on this clone: The junction differs from germline at one of its ends, possibly a read error. The chain joins TRBV7-7 to TRBJ2-1; 7 bases match TRBD2. The CDR3 length is 16 residues. Germline assignment: CDR1 SSHAT and CDR2 FNYEAQ (reference sequence). The DNA of the CDR3 is TGTGCTAGCAGCCGAACGGCGGCTAGCGGATACAATGAGCAGTTCTTC. It yields the protein CASSRTAASGYNEQFF.